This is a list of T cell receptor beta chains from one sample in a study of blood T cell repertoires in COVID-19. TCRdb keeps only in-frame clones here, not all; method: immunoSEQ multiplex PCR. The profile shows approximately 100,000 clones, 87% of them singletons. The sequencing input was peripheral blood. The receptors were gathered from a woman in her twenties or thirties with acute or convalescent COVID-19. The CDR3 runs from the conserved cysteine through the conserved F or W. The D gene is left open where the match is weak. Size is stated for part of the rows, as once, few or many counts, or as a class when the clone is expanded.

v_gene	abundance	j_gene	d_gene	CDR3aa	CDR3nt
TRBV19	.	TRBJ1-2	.	CASSKVGQRGYGYTF	TGTGCCAGTAGTAAGGTGGGTCAGCGTGGCTATGGCTACACCTTC
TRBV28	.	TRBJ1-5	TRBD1	CASSRLKMTGGFVNQPQHF	TGTGCCAGCAGTCGCCTAAAGATGACAGGGGGCTTTGTCAATCAGCCCCAGCATTTT
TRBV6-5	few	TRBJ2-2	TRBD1	CASSQGGRSTGELFF	TGTGCCAGCAGCCAAGGGGGCAGGAGCACCGGGGAGCTGTTTTTT
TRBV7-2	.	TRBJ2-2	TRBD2	CASRSPGGSTGELFF	TGTGCCAGCAGGTCCCCGGGAGGGAGCACCGGGGAGCTGTTTTTT
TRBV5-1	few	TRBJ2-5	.	CASSLGLIETQYF	TGCGCCAGCAGCTTGGGACTGATAGAGACCCAGTACTTC
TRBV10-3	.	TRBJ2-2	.	CAISIAADTGELFF	TGTGCCATCTCGATCGCGGCGGACACCGGGGAGCTGTTTTTT
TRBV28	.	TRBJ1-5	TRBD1	CASSQGRHQPQHF	TGTGCCAGTTCACAGGGGAGACATCAGCCCCAGCATTTT
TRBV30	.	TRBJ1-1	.	CAWSVAGDTEAFF	TGTGCCTGGAGTGTGGCAGGGGACACTGAAGCTTTCTTT
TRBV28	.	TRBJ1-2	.	CASSRILTANYGYTF	TGTGCCAGCAGTCGGATCCTGACAGCTAACTATGGCTACACCTTC
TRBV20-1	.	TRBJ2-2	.	CSGRSTGELFF	TGCAGCGGGAGATCCACCGGGGAGCTGTTTTTT
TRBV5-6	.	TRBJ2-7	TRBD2	CASSLGLAAAWEQYF	TGTGCCAGCAGCTTGGGACTAGCGGCAGCTTGGGAGCAGTACTTC
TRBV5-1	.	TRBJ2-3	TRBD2	CASSNSGGGTDTQYF	TGCGCCAGCAGCAATAGCGGGGGTGGCACAGATACGCAGTATTTT
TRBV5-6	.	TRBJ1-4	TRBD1	CASSLGTGRQKLFF	TGTGCCAGCAGCCTAGGGACAGGTCGACAAAAACTGTTTTTT
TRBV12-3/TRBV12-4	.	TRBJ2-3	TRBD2	CASRGGSTDTQYF	TGTGCCAGCCGCGGGGGTAGCACAGATACGCAGTATTTT
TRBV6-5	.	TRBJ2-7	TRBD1	CASSTGAFYEQYF	TGTGCCAGCTCGACAGGGGCCTTCTACGAGCAGTACTTC
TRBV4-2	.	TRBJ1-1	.	CASSQDIASANTEAFF	TGTGCCAGCAGCCAAGATATAGCCTCGGCGAACACTGAAGCTTTCTTT
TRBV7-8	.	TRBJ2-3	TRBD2	CASSLASWTSGGLLGDTQYF	TGTGCCAGCAGCTTAGCGTCCTGGACTAGCGGGGGCTTATTGGGAGATACGCAGTATTTT
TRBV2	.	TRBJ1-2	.	CASSPATANYGYTF	TGTGCCAGCTCTCCCGCGACAGCGAACTATGGCTACACCTTC
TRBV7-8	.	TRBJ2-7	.	CASSQSMPYEQYF	TGTGCCAGCAGCCAGAGCATGCCCTACGAGCAGTACTTC
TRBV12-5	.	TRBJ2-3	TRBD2	CASGLVLAGVLGDTQYF	TGTGCTAGTGGTTTGGTACTGGCGGGGGTATTGGGGGATACGCAGTATTTT